The 14 T cell receptor beta chains below were found in one sample sequenced in a study of blood T cell repertoires in COVID-19. Sequencing used immunoSEQ multiplex PCR; TCRdb keeps in-frame clones, though not all of them. The profile covers 10,000 or so clones, with 70% to 75% appearing a single time and 5% to 6.5% taken by the ten largest. The sequenced sample consisted of peripheral blood. Every receptor here comes from a man aged 60 to 75 with COVID-19, enrolled during active disease.

V is TRBV4-1 and J is TRBJ1-5, with a weak D call TRBD1 (5 bases). From germline, CDR1 is MGHRA and CDR2 YSYEKL. This CDR3 is 13 amino acids long. V gave up 1 base and J gave up 9 bases, with 10 bases separating them. The CDR3 region is CASSQGGQWPQHF. The CDR3 nucleotides read TGCGCCAGCAGCCAAGGGGGCCAATGGCCCCAGCATTTT.

The chain recombines TRBV27 with TRBJ2-1; D unclear. The germline CDR1 and CDR2 sequences are MNHEY and SMNVEV (reference sequence). There are 13 residues in the CDR3. V lost 6 bases and J 2 bases, leaving 8 bases between the germline ends. CDR3 sequence (DNA): TGTGCCAGCAGCTATATTCCCTACAATGAGCAGTTCTTC. Amino acid sequence: CASSYIPYNEQFF.

V and J are TRBV7-8 and TRBJ2-3, with 9 bases identical to TRBD1. The CDR3 length is 16 residues. The junction had 6 bases not matched to a gene; V was cut back by 3 bases and J by 2 bases. CDR1 is SGHVS, CDR2 FQNEAQ, per germline. The CDR3 DNA is TGTGCCAGCAGCTTGCCGGGACAGGGATACACAGATACGCAGTATTTT. As protein: CASSLPGQGYTDTQYF.

By proportion, this clone is medium-sized. This sequence joins TRBV6-2 or TRBV6-3 and TRBJ2-7, with TRBD1 as a possible D gene (5 bases). The CDR3 extends over 13 amino acids. Between the trimmed V and J ends, which lost 0 bases and 4 bases, there was a span of 7 bases. CDR1 and CDR2 from the germline V gene are MNHEY and SVGEGT. The CDR3 DNA reads TGTGCCAGCAGTTACTCGACAGTGTACGAGCAGTACGTC. Its protein is CASSYSTVYEQYV.

This clone has just a few counts. CDR3 nucleotides: TGTGCCAGCAGCTTGGATCGGGATTCCTATAATTCACCCCTCCACTTT. Its translation: CASSLDRDSYNSPLHF. V usage is TRBV5-6 and J usage is TRBJ1-6; D is unresolved. This CDR3 spans 16 amino acids. Germline V lookup: CDR1 SGHDT, CDR2 YYEEEE. V lost 0 bases, J lost 1 base, and 8 bases lay in between.

The chain employs TRBV15 and TRBJ1-4; 9 bases match TRBD1. The CDR3 has 16 amino acids. Trimming cost V 3 bases and J 3 bases; bases outside gene matches: 5. Germline V CDR1 and CDR2: LNHNV, YYDKDF (reference sequence). DNA for the CDR3: TGTGCCACCAGCAGGCCACAGGGGGCAGCTAATGAAAAACTGTTTTTT. It encodes CATSRPQGAANEKLFF. The full variable domain, its missing parts supplied by reference TRBV15 and TRBJ1-4, is DAMVIQNPRYQVTQFGKPVTLSCSQTLNHNVMYWYQQKSSQAPKLLFHYYDKDFNNEADTPDNFQSRRPNTSFCFLDIRSPGLGDTAMYLCATSRPQGAANEKLFFGSGTQLSVL.

The chain has TRBV7-3 and TRBJ2-2; D is undetermined. This CDR3 has 14 amino acids. The ends were cut back, 3 bases at V and 2 bases at J, with 7 bases in the middle. Germline V CDR1 and CDR2: SGHTA, FQGTGA. CDR3 coding DNA: TGTGCCAGCAGCTTCAACAGTAACACCGGGGAGCTGTTTTTT. Translating it yields CASSFNSNTGELFF.

The count of this clone is one. The chain is built from TRBV20-1 and TRBJ2-3, with D maybe TRBD2 (5 bases). Looked up from germline, CDR1 is DFQATT and CDR2 is SNEGSKA (reference sequence). Trimming took 7 bases from V and 6 from J, leaving 8 bases between them. This CDR3 comprises 10 residues. This chain's CDR3 is CSVGIDTQYF. The DNA for the CDR3 is TGCAGTGTCGGGATTGATACGCAGTATTTT.

This clone was found a few times. The gene calls are TRBV19 and TRBJ2-3; 11 bases align to TRBD1. After removal of 6 bases from V and 4 bases from J, the junction contained 3 bases not matched to a gene. The V gene's germline CDR1 is LNHDA and CDR2 SQIVND (reference sequence). The CDR3 length is 14 residues. DNA of the CDR3: TGTGCCAGTAGGGACAGGGGGCTTCCAGATACGCAGTATTTT. Protein: CASRDRGLPDTQYF.

This chain links TRBV2 with TRBJ2-1, with a tentative D call TRBD1 (6 bases). Trimming left V 7 bases short and J 4 bases short, with 8 bases between. The CDR3 is 12 residues long. Germline V lookup: CDR1 SNHLY, CDR2 FYNNEI. The DNA for the CDR3 is TGTGCCAGCATAAGGGGGTACAATGAGCAGTTCTTC. Amino acids: CASIRGYNEQFF.

The genes are TRBV19 and TRBJ1-1; possible D gene TRBD1, 6 bases. The CDR3 length is 14 residues. The V end lost 4 bases, the J end lost 5 bases, and 14 bases lay between the germline ends. From germline, CDR1 is LNHDA and CDR2 SQIVND (reference sequence). This CDR3 is CASSNDRSGTEAFF. The CDR3 region has the DNA TGTGCCAGTAGTAACGACAGGAGTGGGACTGAAGCTTTCTTT.

CDR3 sequence: CASSISRGGGRETQYF. The CDR3 region has the DNA TGTGCCAGCAGCATTTCTCGAGGCGGCGGGAGAGAGACCCAGTACTTC. The chain combines TRBV9 with TRBJ2-5, with TRBD2 matching over 7 bases. Germline V gene lookup returns CDR1 SGDLS and CDR2 YYNGEE. This CDR3 is built from 16 residues. After removal of 4 bases from V and 4 bases from J, the junction contained 13 bases not matched to a gene.

This clone was detected a few times. This chain connects TRBV5-4 to TRBJ1-1; D is perhaps TRBD1 (6 bases). This CDR3 comprises 15 residues. V lost 1 base to trimming and J lost 7 bases, with 17 bases between them. Germline V gene sequence: CDR1 SGHNT, CDR2 YYREEE (reference sequence). The CDR3 protein is CASSLPVTQGSEAFF. The CDR3 bases are TGTGCCAGCAGCTTGCCGGTGACCCAGGGGAGTGAAGCTTTCTTT.

This clone was counted a few times. CDR3 bases: TGTGCCAGCAGTTACTCGAATCAGGGGAGAAACATTCAGTACTTC. This codes for CASSYSNQGRNIQYF. This sequence joins TRBV6-5 and TRBJ2-4; possible D gene TRBD1, 6 bases. Per germline, CDR1 MNHEY and CDR2 SVGAGI. The ends were cut back, 0 bases at V and 6 bases at J, with 12 bases in the middle. The CDR3 is made up of 15 amino acids.